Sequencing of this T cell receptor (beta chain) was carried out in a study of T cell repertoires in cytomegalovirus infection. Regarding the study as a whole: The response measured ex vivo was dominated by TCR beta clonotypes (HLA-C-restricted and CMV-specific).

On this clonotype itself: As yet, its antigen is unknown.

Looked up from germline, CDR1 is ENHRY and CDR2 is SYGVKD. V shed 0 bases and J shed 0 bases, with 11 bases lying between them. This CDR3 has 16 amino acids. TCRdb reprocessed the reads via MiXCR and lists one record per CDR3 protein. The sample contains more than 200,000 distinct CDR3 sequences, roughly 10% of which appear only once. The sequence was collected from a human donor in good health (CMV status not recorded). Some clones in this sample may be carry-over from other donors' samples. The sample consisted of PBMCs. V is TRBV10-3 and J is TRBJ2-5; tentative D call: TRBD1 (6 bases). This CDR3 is CAISESDRRYQETQYF. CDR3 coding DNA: TGTGCCATCAGTGAGTCAGACAGGCGATACCAAGAGACCCAGTACTTC.